The clone carrying this T cell receptor beta chain showed up many times. Antigen: not known. The sample comes from a study of T cells in Graves' hyperthyroidism and ophthalmopathy. Notes on the study in general: Median prediction lead before ophthalmopathy onset was about 6.7 months with the model. Most thyroid clonotypes that were expanded above 0.001 also turned up in blood.

No progression to ophthalmopathy during 18 months of follow-up defined stable disease. Isolation of PBMCs was performed on about 10 ml fresh peripheral blood. Researchers took RNA transcripts and amplified the TCR beta CDR3 regions from them. A set of HTBI primers served as the primers for a first-round RT-PCR of the TCR CDR3. TCRdb recomputed calls from the multiplex PCR reads with MiXCR, one row per CDR3 protein. This sample carries hundreds of thousands of distinct CDR3 sequences, roughly 15% of them seen once, and the ten largest clones take 10%. Material: blood. This clonotype originated in a woman between 18 and 30 years old with Graves' hyperthyroidism.

The chain's CDR3 is CATSDLQPKKVAQHF. The CDR3 bases are TGTGCCACCAGTGATTTACAACCAAAAAAAGTCGCCCAGCATTTT. V gene TRBV24-1 combines with J gene TRBJ1-5; D not resolved. This CDR3 is built from 15 residues. With 1 base removed from V and 11 bases from J, the gap between germline ends came to 17 bases. Germline V gene data show CDR1 as KGHDR and CDR2 as SFDVKD.